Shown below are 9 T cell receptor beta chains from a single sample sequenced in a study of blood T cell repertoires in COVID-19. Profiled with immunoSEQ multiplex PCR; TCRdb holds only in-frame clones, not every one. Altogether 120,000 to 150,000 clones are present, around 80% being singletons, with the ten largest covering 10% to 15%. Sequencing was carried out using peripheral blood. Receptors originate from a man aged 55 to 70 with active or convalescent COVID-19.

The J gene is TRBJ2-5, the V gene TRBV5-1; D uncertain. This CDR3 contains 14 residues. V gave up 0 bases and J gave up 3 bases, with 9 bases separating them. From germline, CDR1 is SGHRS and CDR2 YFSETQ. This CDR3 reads CASSLERSKETQYF. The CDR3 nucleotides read TGCGCCAGCAGCTTGGAACGGAGCAAAGAGACCCAGTACTTC.

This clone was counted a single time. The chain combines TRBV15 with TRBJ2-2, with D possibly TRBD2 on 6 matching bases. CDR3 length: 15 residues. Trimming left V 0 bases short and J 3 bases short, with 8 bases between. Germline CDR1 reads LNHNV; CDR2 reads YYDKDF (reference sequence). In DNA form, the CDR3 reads TGTGCCACCAGCAGAGATAGCGGATACACCGGGGAGCTGTTTTTT. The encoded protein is CATSRDSGYTGELFF.

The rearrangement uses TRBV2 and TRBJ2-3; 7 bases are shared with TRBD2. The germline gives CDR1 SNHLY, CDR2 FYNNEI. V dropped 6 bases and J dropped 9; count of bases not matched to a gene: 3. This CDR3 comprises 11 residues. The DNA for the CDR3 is TGTGCCAGCAGGGGGGAGGGGACGCAGTATTTT. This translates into CASRGEGTQYF.

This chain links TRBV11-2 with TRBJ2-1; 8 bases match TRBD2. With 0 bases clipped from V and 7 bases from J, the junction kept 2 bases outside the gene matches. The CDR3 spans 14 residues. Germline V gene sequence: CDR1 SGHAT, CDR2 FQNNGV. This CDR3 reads CASSLDTSGNEQFF. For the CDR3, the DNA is TGTGCCAGCAGCTTAGATACTAGCGGTAATGAGCAGTTCTTC. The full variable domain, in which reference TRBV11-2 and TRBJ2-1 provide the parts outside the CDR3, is EAGVAQSPRYKIIEKRQSVAFWCNPISGHATLYWYQQILGQGPKLLIQFQNNGVVDDSQLPKDRFSAERLKGVDSTLKIQPAKLEDSAVYLCASSLDTSGNEQFFGPGTRLTVL.

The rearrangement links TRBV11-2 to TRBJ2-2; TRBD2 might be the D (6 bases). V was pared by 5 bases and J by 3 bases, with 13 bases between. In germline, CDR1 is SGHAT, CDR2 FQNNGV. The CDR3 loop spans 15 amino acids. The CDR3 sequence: CASSPPGTYTGELFF. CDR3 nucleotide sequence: TGTGCCAGCAGCCCCCCAGGGACTTACACCGGGGAGCTGTTTTTT.

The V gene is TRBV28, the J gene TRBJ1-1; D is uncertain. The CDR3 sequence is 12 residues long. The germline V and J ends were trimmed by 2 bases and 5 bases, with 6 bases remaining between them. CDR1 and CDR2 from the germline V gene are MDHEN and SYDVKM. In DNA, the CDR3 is TGTGCCAGCAGTTTAACCGGGACTGAAGCTTTCTTT. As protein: CASSLTGTEAFF.

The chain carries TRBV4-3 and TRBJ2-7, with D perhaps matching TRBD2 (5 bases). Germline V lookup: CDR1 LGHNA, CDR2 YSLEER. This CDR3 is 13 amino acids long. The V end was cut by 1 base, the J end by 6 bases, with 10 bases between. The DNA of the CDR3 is TGCGCCAGCAGCCAAGCCCGGAGCGGCGAGCAGTACTTC. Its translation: CASSQARSGEQYF.

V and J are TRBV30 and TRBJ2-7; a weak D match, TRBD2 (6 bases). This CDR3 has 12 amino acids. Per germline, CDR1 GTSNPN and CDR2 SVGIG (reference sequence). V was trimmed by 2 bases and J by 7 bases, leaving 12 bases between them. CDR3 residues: CAWSPNGGEQYF. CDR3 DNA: TGTGCCTGGAGTCCGAATGGGGGGGAGCAGTACTTC.

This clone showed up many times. CDR3 sequence (DNA): TGCGCCAGCAGCCGGACAGGGTTGTATAGCACCGGGGAGCTGTTTTTT. As protein: CASSRTGLYSTGELFF. This sequence joins TRBV5-1 and TRBJ2-2, with 8 bases aligning to TRBD1. Germline V gene lookup returns CDR1 SGHRS and CDR2 YFSETQ. The CDR3 is 16 amino acids. Trimming cost V 4 bases and J 4 bases; bases outside gene matches: 9.